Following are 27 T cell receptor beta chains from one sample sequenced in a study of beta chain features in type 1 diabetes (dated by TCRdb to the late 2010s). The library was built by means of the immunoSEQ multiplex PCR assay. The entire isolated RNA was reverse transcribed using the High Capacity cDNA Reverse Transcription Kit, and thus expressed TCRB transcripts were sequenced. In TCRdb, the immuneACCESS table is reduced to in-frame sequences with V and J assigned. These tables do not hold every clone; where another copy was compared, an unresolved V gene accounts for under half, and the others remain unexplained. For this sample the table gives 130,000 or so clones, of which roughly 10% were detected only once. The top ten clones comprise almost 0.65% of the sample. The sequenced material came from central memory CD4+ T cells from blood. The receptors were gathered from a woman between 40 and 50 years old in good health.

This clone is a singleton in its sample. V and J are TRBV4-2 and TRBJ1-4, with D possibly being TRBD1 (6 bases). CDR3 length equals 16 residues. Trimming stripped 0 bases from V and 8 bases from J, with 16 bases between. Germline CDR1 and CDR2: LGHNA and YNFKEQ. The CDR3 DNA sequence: TGTGCCAGCAGCCAAGACCCCGGACAGCGGCAGGAAAAACTGTTTTTT. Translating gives CASSQDPGQRQEKLFF.

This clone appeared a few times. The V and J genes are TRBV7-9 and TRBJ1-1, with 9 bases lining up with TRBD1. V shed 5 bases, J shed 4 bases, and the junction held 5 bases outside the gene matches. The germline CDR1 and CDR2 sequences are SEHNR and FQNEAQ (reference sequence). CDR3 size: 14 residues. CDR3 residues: CASSRDRDTTEAFF. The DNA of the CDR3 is TGTGCCAGCAGCCGGGACAGGGACACCACTGAAGCTTTCTTT.

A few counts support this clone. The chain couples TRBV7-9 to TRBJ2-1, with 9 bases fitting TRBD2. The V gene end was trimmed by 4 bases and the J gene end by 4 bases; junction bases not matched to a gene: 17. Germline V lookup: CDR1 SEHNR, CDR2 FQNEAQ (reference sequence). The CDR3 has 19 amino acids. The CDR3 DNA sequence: TGTGCCAGCAGCTACAAGACACCTCAGCGGGGGGAAAATTACAATGAGCAGTTCTTC. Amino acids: CASSYKTPQRGENYNEQFF.

The CDR3 coding sequence is TGTGCCAGCAGTTACGTGACAGGGCCTACGTTGGATGAGCAGTTCTTC. Its translation: CASSYVTGPTLDEQFF. V is TRBV11-2 and J is TRBJ2-1, with 7 bases fitting TRBD1. This CDR3 contains 16 residues. J was trimmed by 8 bases and V by 6 bases; bases with no gene match: 16. The germline CDR1 and CDR2 sequences are SGHAT and FQNNGV.

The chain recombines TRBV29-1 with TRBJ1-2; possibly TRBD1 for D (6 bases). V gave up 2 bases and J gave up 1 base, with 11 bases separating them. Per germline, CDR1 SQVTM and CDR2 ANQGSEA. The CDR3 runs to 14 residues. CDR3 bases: TGCAGCGTTGAAAATCCAGGGGATAACTATGGCTACACCTTC. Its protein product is CSVENPGDNYGYTF.

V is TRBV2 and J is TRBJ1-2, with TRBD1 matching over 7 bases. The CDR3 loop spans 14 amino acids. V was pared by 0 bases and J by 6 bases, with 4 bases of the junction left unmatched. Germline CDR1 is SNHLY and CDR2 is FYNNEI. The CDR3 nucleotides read TGTGCCAGCAGTGAAGCGGGGACAGTTAATGGCTACACCTTC. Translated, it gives CASSEAGTVNGYTF.

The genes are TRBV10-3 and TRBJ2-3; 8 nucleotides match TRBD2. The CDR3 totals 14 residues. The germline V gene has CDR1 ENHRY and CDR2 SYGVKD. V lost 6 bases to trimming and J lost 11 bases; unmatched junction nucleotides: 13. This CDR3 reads CAISELAASERQYF. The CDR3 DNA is TGTGCCATCAGCGAACTAGCGGCCTCGGAGAGGCAGTATTTT.

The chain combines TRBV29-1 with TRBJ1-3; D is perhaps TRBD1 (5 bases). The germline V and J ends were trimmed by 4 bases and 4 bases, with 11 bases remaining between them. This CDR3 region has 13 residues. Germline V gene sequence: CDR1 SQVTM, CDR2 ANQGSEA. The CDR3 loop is CSVGGTAGNTIYF. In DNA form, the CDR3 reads TGCAGCGTTGGCGGGACGGCGGGAAACACCATATATTTT.

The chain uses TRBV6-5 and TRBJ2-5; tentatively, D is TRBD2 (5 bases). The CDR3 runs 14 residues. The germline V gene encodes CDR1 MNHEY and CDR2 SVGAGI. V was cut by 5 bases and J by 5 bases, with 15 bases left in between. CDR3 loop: CASSTRRGMETQYF. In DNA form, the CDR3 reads TGTGCCAGCAGTACGCGTCGGGGAATGGAGACCCAGTACTTC.

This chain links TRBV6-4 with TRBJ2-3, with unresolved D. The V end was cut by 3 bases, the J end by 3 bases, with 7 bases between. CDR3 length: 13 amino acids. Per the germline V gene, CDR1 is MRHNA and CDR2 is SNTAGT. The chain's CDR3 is CASSDLETDTQYF. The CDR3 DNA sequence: TGTGCCAGCAGTGATTTGGAGACAGATACGCAGTATTTT.

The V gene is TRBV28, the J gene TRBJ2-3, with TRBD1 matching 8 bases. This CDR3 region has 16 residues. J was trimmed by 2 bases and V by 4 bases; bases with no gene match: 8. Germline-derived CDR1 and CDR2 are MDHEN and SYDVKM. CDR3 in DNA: TGTGCCAGCAGTTGGACAGGGCCGCTAACCACAGATACGCAGTATTTT. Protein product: CASSWTGPLTTDTQYF.

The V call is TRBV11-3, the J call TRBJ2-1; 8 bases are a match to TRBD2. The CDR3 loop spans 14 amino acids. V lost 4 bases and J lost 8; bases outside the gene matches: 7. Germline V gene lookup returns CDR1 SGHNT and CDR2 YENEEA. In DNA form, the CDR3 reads TGTGCCAGCAGCTCCGGACTAGCTTTACATGAGCAGTTCTTC. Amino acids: CASSSGLALHEQFF.

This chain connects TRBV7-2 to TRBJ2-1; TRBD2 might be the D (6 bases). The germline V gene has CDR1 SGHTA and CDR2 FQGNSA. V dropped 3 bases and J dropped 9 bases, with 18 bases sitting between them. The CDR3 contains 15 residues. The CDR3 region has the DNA TGTGCCAGCAGCTTGGATGCGGCCGGGGAGGTTGAGCAGTTCTTC. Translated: CASSLDAAGEVEQFF.

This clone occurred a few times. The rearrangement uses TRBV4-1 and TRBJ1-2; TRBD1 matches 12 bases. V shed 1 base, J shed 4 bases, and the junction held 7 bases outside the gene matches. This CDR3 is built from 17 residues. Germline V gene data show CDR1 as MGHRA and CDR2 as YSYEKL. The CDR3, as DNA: TGCGCCAGCAGCCAAGGGCCCGGGACAGGGGGCGGCTATGGCTACACCTTC. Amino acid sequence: CASSQGPGTGGGYGYTF.

The CDR3 sequence: CASSHGEQGGAKETQYF. CDR3 sequence (DNA): TGCGCCAGCAGCCATGGGGAGCAGGGGGGAGCTAAAGAGACCCAGTACTTC. This chain links TRBV4-1 with TRBJ2-5, with D perhaps TRBD1 (7 bases). V gave up 3 bases and J gave up 3 bases, with 20 bases separating them. CDR1 is MGHRA, CDR2 YSYEKL, per germline. The CDR3 runs 17 residues.

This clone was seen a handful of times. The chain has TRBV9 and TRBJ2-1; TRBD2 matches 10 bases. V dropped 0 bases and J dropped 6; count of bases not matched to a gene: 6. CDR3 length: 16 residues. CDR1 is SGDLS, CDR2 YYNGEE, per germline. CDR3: CASSVASSGGVNEQFF. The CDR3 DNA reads TGTGCCAGCAGCGTAGCCTCTAGCGGGGGCGTCAATGAGCAGTTCTTC.

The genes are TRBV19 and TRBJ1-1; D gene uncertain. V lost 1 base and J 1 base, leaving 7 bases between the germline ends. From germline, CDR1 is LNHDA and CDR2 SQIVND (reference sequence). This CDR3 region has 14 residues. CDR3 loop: CASSIGGENTEAFF. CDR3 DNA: TGTGCCAGTAGTATAGGGGGAGAGAACACTGAAGCTTTCTTT.

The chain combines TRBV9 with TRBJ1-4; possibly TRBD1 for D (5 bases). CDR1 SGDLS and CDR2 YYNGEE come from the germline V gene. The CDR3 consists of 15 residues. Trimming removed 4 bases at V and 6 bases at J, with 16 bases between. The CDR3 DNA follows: TGTGCCAGCAGCCCTTCGACTGGGGGGGATGAAAAACTGTTTTTT. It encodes CASSPSTGGDEKLFF.

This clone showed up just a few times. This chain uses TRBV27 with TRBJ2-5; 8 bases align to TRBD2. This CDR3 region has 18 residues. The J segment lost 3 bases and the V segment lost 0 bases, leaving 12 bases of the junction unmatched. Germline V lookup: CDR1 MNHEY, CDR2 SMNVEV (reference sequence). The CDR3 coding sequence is TGTGCCAGCAGTTTATCGCGGGGGGTTGGGGCTAGAGAAGAGACCCAGTACTTC. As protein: CASSLSRGVGAREETQYF.

The CDR3 is CASSLTGSSYEQYF. CDR3 DNA sequence: TGTGCCAGCAGTCTGACAGGGAGCTCCTACGAGCAGTACTTC. The V gene is TRBV6-5, the J gene TRBJ2-7, with 7 bases identical to TRBD1. The length of the CDR3 is 14 residues. CDR1 is MNHEY and CDR2 is SVGAGI in the germline V gene. V lost 5 bases, J lost 0 bases, and 4 bases stayed unmatched.

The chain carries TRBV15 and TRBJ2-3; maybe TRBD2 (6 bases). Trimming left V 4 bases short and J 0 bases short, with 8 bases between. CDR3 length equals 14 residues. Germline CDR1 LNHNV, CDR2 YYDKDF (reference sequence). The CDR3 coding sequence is TGTGCCACCAGCAAAGGGAGGAGCACAGATACGCAGTATTTT. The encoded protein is CATSKGRSTDTQYF.

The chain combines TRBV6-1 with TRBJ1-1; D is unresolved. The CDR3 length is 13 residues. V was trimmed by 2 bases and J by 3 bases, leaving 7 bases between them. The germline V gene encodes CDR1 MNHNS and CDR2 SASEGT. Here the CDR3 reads CASSEYYDTEAFF. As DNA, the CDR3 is TGTGCCAGCAGTGAATATTATGACACTGAAGCTTTCTTT.

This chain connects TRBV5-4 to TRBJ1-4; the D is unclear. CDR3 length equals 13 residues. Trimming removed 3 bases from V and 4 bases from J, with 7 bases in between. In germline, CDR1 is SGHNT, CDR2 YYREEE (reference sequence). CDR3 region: CASSSKLNEKLFF. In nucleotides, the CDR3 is TGTGCCAGCAGCTCGAAACTTAATGAAAAACTGTTTTTT. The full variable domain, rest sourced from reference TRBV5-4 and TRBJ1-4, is ETGVTQSPTHLIKTRGQQVTLRCSSQSGHNTVSWYQQALGQGPQFIFQYYREEENGRGNFPPRFSGLQFPNYSSELNVNALELDDSALYLCASSSKLNEKLFFGSGTQLSVL.

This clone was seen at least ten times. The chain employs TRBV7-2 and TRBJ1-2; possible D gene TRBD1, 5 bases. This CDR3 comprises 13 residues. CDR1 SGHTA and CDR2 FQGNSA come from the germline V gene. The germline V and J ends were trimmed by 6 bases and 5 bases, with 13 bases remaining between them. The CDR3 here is CASSRGSQYGYTF. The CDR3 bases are TGTGCCAGCAGTAGGGGTTCGCAATATGGCTACACCTTC.

The CDR3 region has the DNA TGTGCCAGCAGTCCCTTAGGGACACGCGAGCAGTACTTC. Protein sequence: CASSPLGTREQYF. The rearrangement links TRBV27 to TRBJ2-7, with a weak D call TRBD1 (6 bases). The length of the CDR3 is 13 residues. The ends were cut back, 5 bases at V and 6 bases at J, with 14 bases in the middle. In germline, CDR1 is MNHEY, CDR2 SMNVEV (reference sequence).

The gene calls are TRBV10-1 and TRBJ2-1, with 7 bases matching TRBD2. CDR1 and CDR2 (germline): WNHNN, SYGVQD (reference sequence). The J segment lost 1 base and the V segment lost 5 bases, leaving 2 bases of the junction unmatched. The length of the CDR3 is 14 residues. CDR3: CASSPSGSYNEQFF. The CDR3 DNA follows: TGCGCCAGCAGTCCTAGCGGTTCCTACAATGAGCAGTTCTTC.

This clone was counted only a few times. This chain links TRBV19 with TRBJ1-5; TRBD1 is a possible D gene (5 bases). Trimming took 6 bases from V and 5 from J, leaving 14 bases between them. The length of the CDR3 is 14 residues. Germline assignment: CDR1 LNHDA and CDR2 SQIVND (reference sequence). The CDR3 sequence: CASRWGPGYQPQHF. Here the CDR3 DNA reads TGTGCCAGTAGGTGGGGCCCGGGCTATCAGCCCCAGCATTTT.